The 8 T cell receptor beta chains given below trace back to one sample, sequenced in a study of cytomegalovirus exposure and HLA in healthy donors. Both 60 Vbeta primers and 13 Jbeta primers went into the PCR. Sequencing was performed with immunoSEQ multiplex PCR; in TCRdb, only in-frame clones are kept and a portion is missing. The data hold some 190,000 clones, with roughly 8.7% observed a single time. The material sequenced was PBMCs. The receptor set was obtained from a young woman in good health and CMV-seropositive.

The table lists this clone with a few counts. This sequence joins TRBV30 and TRBJ1-1; D is unclear. Germline-derived CDR1 and CDR2 are GTSNPN and SVGIG (reference sequence). The CDR3 runs to 13 residues. V gave up 0 bases and J gave up 1 base, with 6 bases separating them. The CDR3 spells CAWSVRQNTEAFF. The CDR3 DNA reads as TGTGCCTGGAGTGTACGACAGAACACTGAAGCTTTCTTT.

This clone was observed a handful of times. This chain uses TRBV5-6 with TRBJ2-2; 9 bases fit TRBD2. The V and J ends lost 0 bases and 5 bases, in that order; junction bases with no gene match: 2. Germline CDR1 reads SGHDT; CDR2 reads YYEEEE. This CDR3 region has 15 residues. The DNA of the CDR3 is TGTGCCAGCAGCTTGGGCGGGAGGGCTACCGGGGAGCTGTTTTTT. It specifies CASSLGGRATGELFF.

In its sample, this clone was seen many times. The chain joins TRBV10-2 to TRBJ1-4; 8 nucleotides agree with TRBD1. With V trimmed by 0 bases and J by 5 bases, 14 bases remained unmatched. Germline V CDR1 and CDR2: WSHSY, SAAADI. The CDR3 spans 19 residues. The CDR3 is CASSESRTGTPMRNEKLFF. CDR3 in DNA: TGCGCCAGCAGTGAGTCGAGGACAGGGACTCCGATGAGAAATGAAAAACTGTTTTTT.

This clone was seen a handful of times. The rearrangement uses TRBV19 and TRBJ1-1; 7 nucleotides line up with TRBD1. J was trimmed by 3 bases and V by 4 bases; bases with no gene match: 14. Germline values: CDR1 LNHDA, CDR2 SQIVND (reference sequence). The CDR3 is made up of 17 amino acids. The CDR3 nucleotides read TGTGCCAGTAGTAATAGGTGGTGGGCCACAGGGGACACTGAAGCTTTCTTT. It encodes CASSNRWWATGDTEAFF.

This clone has a handful of counts. This chain connects TRBV5-1 to TRBJ2-7; no definite D call. Trimming took off 0 bases at V and 3 bases at J, with 10 bases between the two ends. The germline gives CDR1 SGHRS, CDR2 YFSETQ. The CDR3 covers 14 residues. The CDR3 sequence is CASSLDPRNYEQYF. CDR3 in DNA: TGCGCCAGCAGCTTGGATCCCAGAAACTACGAGCAGTACTTC.

A few counts support this clone. This chain joins TRBV20-1 and TRBJ2-7; D uncertain. CDR3 length equals 11 residues. Between the trimmed V and J ends, which lost 3 bases and 5 bases, there was a span of 8 bases. CDR1 is DFQATT and CDR2 is SNEGSKA in the germline V gene (reference sequence). The CDR3 bases are TGCAGTGCTAGCCTACAGAACGAGCAGTACTTC. Its protein is CSASLQNEQYF.

This clone was counted between two and nine times. The chain has TRBV4-1 and TRBJ2-1, with 9 bases lining up with TRBD1. The CDR3 consists of 17 residues. V dropped 0 bases and J dropped 1; count of bases not matched to a gene: 4. Germline lookup yields CDR1 MGHRA and CDR2 YSYEKL. In DNA, the CDR3 is TGCGCCAGCAGCCAAGACGAGGGGACAGGGTCCTACAATGAGCAGTTCTTC. This gives the protein CASSQDEGTGSYNEQFF.

There are a few counts of this clone. The CDR3 bases are TGTGCCAGCAGCGTAGGGCTAGCGGGAGGGTGGGAGACCCAGTACTTC. Protein sequence: CASSVGLAGGWETQYF. The chain has TRBV9 and TRBJ2-5; 12 positions agree with TRBD2. The ends lost 0 bases at V and 5 bases at J; junction bases unmatched: 5. Germline loops: CDR1 SGDLS, CDR2 YYNGEE. The CDR3 length is 16 residues.